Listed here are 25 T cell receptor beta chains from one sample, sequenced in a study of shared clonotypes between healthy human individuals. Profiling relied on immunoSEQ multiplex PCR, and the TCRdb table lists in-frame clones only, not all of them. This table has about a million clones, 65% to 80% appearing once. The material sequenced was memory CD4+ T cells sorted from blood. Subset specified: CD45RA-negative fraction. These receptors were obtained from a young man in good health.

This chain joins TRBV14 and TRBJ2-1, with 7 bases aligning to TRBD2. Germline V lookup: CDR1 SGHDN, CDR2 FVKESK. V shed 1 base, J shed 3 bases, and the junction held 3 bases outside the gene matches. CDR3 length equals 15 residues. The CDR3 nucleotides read TGTGCCAGCAGCCAAGGGGGGACTATCTACAATGAGCAGTTCTTC. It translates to CASSQGGTIYNEQFF.

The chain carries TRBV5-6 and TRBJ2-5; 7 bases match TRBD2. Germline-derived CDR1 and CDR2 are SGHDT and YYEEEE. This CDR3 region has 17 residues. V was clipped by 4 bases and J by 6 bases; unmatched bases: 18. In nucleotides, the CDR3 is TGTGCCAGCAGCGAAATAGTGGCGGGAGAATCTTGGAAGACCCAGTACTTC. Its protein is CASSEIVAGESWKTQYF.

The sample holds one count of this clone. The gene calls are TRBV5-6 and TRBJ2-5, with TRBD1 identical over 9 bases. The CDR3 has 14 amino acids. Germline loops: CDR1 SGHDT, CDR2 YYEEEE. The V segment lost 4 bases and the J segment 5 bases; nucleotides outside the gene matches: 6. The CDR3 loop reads CASSAGTGRETQYF. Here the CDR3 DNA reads TGTGCCAGCAGCGCCGGGACAGGGAGGGAGACCCAGTACTTC.

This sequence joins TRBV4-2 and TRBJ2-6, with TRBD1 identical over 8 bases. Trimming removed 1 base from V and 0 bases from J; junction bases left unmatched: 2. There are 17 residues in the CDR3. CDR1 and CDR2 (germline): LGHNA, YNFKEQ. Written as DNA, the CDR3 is TGTGCCAGCAGCCAAGGGGACAGGTTCTCTGGGGCCAACGTCCTGACTTTC. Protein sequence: CASSQGDRFSGANVLTF.

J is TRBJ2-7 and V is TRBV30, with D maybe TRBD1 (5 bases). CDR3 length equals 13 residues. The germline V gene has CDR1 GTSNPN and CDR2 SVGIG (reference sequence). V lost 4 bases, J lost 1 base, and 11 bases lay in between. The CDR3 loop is CAWTLGPSYEQYF. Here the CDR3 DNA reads TGTGCCTGGACTCTGGGGCCGTCCTACGAGCAGTACTTC. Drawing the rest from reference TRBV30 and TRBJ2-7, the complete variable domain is SQTIHQWPATLVQPVGSPLSLECTVEGTSNPNLYWYRQAAGRGLQLLFYSVGIGQISSEVPQNLSASRPQDRQFILSSKKLLLSDSGFYLCAWTLGPSYEQYFGPGTRLTVT.

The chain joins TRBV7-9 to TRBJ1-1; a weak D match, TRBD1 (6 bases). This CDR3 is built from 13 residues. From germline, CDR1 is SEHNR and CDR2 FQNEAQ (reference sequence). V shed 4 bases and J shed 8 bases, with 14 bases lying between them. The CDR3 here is CASSSGQIKEAFF. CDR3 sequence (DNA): TGTGCCAGCAGCTCTGGACAGATAAAAGAAGCTTTCTTT.

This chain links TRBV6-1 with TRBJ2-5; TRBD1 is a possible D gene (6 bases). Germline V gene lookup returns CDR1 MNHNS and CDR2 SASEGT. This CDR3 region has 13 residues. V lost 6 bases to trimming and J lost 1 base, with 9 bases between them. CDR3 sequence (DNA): TGTGCCAGCAGCCGAGGGGGCCAAGAGACCCAGTACTTC. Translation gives CASSRGGQETQYF.

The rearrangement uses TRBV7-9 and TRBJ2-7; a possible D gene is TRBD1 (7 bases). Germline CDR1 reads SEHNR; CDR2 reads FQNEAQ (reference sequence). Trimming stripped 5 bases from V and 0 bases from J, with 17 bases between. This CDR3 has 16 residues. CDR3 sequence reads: CASSQPGGPSSYEQYF. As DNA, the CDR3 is TGTGCCAGCAGCCAACCAGGGGGGCCGAGCTCCTACGAGCAGTACTTC. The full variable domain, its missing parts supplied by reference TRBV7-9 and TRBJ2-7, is DTGVSQNPRHKITKRGQNVTFRCDPISEHNRLYWYRQTLGQGPEFLTYFQNEAQLEKSRLLSDRFSAERPKGSFSTLEIQRTEQGDSAMYLCASSQPGGPSSYEQYFGPGTRLTVT.

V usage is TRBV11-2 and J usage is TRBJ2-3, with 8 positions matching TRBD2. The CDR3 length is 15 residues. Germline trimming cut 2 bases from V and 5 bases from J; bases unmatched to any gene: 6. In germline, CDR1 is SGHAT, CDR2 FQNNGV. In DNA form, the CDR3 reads TGTGCCAGCAGCTTAAGCGGGAGTTACAGAGATACGCAGTATTTT. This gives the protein CASSLSGSYRDTQYF.

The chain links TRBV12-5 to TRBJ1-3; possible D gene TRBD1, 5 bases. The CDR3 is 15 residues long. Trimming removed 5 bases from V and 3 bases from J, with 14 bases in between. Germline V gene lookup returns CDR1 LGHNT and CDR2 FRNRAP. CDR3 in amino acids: CASGASGGSGNTIYF. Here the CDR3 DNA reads TGTGCTAGTGGTGCGTCCGGGGGTAGTGGAAACACCATATATTTT.

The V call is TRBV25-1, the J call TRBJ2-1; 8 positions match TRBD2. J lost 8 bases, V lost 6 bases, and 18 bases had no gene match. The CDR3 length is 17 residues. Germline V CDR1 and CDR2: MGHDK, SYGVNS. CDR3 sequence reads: CASSPPPLWREDHEQFF. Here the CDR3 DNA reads TGTGCCAGCAGCCCGCCCCCTCTATGGCGGGAGGACCATGAGCAGTTCTTC. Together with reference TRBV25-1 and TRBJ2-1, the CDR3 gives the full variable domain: EADIYQTPRYLVIGTGKKITLECSQTMGHDKMYWYQQDPGMELHLIHYSYGVNSTEKGDLSSESTVSRIRTEHFPLTLESARPSHTSQYLCASSPPPLWREDHEQFFGPGTRLTVL.

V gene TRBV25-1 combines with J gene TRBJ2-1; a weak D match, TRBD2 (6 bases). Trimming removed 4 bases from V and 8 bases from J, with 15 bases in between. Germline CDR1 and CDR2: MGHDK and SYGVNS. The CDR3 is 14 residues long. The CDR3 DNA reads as TGTGCCAGCAGTGGGGACTTGCCGACAGATGAGCAGTTCTTC. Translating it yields CASSGDLPTDEQFF. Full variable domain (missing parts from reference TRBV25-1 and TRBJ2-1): EADIYQTPRYLVIGTGKKITLECSQTMGHDKMYWYQQDPGMELHLIHYSYGVNSTEKGDLSSESTVSRIRTEHFPLTLESARPSHTSQYLCASSGDLPTDEQFFGPGTRLTVL.

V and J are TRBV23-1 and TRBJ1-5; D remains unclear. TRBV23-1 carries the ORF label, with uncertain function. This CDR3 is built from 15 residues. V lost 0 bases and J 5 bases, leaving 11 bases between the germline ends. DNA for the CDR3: TGCGCCAGCAGTCAATCGCTGACTCCCGATCAGCCCCAGCATTTT. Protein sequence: CASSQSLTPDQPQHF.

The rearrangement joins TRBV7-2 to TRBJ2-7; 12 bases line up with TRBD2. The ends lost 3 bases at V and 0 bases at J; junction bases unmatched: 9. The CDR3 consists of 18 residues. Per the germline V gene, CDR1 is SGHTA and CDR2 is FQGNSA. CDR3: CASSFGTSGRMSSYEQYF. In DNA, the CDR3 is TGTGCCAGCAGCTTCGGGACTAGCGGGCGAATGAGCTCCTACGAGCAGTACTTC.

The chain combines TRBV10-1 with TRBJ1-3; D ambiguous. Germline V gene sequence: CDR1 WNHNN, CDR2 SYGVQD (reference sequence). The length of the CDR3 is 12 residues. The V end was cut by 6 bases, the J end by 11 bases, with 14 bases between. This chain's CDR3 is CASSDDLRPIYF. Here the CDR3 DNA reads TGCGCCAGCAGCGACGACCTCAGGCCCATATATTTT.

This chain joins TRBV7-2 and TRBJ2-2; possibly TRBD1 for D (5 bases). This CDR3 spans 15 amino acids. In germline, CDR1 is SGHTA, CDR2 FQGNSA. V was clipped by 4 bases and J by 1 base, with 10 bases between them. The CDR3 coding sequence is TGTGCCAGCAGCTACAAAGGACAGAACACCGGGGAGCTGTTTTTT. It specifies CASSYKGQNTGELFF.

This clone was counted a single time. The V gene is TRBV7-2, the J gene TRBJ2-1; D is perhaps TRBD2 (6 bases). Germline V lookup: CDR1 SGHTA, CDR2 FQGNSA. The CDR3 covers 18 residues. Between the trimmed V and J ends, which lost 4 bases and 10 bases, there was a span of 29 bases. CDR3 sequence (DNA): TGTGCCAGCAGCTCCAGAGGGGAGGCCGGGAGCCCTCCGAGGGAGCAGTTCTTC. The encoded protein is CASSSRGEAGSPPREQFF.

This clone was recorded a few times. As DNA, the CDR3 is TGTGCCACCAGCAGAGGCGGCGGACCTTCTACCCAGTACTTC. The encoded protein is CATSRGGGPSTQYF. V gene TRBV15 combines with J gene TRBJ2-5; D is unresolved. This CDR3 contains 14 residues. Trimming cost V 1 base and J 8 bases, with 14 bases left between them. Germline CDR1 LNHNV, CDR2 YYDKDF (reference sequence).

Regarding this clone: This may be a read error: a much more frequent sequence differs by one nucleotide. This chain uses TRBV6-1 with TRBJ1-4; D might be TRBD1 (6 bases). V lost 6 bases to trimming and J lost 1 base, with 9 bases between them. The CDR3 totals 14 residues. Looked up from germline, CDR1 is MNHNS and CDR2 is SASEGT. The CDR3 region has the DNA TGTGCCAGCAGCGAGACAGGAACTAATGAAAAACTGTTTTTT. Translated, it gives CASSETGTNEKLFF.

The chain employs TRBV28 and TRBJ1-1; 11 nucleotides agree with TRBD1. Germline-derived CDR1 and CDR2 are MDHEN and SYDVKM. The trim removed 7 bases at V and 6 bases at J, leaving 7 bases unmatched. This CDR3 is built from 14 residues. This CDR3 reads CASTSRGQGAEAFF. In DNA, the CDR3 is TGTGCCAGCACCTCTAGGGGACAGGGGGCTGAAGCTTTCTTT.

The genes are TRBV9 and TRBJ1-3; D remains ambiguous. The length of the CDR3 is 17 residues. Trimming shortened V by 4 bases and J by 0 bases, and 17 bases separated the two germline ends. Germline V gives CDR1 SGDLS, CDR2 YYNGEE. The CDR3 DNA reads TGTGCCAGCAGCCCTAGCCCGGGTAAGAGCTCTGGAAACACCATATATTTT. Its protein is CASSPSPGKSSGNTIYF.

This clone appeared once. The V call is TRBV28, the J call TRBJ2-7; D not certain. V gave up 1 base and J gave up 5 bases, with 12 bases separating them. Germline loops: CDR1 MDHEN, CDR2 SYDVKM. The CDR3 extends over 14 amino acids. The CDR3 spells CASSLSPKRHEQYF. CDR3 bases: TGTGCCAGCAGTTTATCCCCAAAGCGCCACGAGCAGTACTTC.

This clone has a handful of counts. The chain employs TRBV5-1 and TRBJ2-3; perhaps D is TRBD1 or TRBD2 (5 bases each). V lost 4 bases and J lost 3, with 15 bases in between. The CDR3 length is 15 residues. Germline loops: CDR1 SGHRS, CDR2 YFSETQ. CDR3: CASSPGTSNTDTQYF. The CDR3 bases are TGCGCCAGCAGCCCCGGGACCTCGAATACAGATACGCAGTATTTT. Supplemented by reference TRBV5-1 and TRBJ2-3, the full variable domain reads KAGVTQTPRYLIKTRGQQVTLSCSPISGHRSVSWYQQTPGQGLQFLFEYFSETQRNKGNFPGRFSGRQFSNSRSEMNVSTLELGDSALYLCASSPGTSNTDTQYFGPGTRLTVL.

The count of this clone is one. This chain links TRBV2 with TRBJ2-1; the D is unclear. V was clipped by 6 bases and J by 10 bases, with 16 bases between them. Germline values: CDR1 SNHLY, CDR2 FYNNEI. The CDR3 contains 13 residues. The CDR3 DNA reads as TGTGCCAGCAGCGAGGACCCGGCCGGGGAGCAGTTCTTC. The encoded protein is CASSEDPAGEQFF.

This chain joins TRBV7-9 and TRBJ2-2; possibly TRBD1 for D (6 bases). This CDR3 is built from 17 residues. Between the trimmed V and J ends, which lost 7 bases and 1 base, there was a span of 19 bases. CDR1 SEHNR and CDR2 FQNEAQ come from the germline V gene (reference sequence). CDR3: CASTIFRGLQNTGELFF. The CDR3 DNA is TGTGCCAGCACCATATTCAGGGGCCTTCAGAACACCGGGGAGCTGTTTTTT.